This T cell receptor beta chain stems from a study of blood T cells in healthy people across ages. General observations from the study: Long-lived donors exceeded aged donors in naive CD4+ cells and diversity.

It was with a sample-barcoded 5' primer and a J-beta primer mix that a second PCR of about 6 to 12 cycles was run. Via MiXCR, TCRdb re-called the 5' RACE reads, giving one row per CDR3 protein. This sample has 1.5 million to 2 million distinct CDR3 sequences, with around 50% found just once. As to this clonotype: Antigen unknown.

This CDR3 contains 15 residues. The ends lost 5 bases at V and 6 bases at J; junction bases unmatched: 11. Per germline, CDR1 ENHRY and CDR2 SYGVKD. The receptor's source is a woman aged 40 to 55 in good health. The sequenced sample was blood. The chain joins TRBV10-3 to TRBJ1-1; 8 nucleotides agree with TRBD1. The DNA for the CDR3 is TGTGCCATCAGTTCGGACAGGGCCTATGGGGCTGAAGCTTTCTTT. Protein: CAISSDRAYGAEAFF.